What follows are 5 T cell receptor beta chains derived from one specimen sequenced in a study of T cells after yellow fever vaccination. TCRdb itself ran the 5' RACE reads through MiXCR, one entry per CDR3 protein. The table includes hundreds of thousands of distinct CDR3 sequences, around 4% detected once. This sample comprised PBMCs, obtained on the day of the yellow fever booster vaccination. The receptor source for this set is a man aged 18 to 30 who received the YFV17D yellow fever vaccine.

In its sample, this clonotype was seen a few times. The J gene is TRBJ2-3, the V gene TRBV20-1, with D hard to call. The ends were cut back, 3 bases at V and 0 bases at J, with 10 bases in the middle. Germline V lookup: CDR1 DFQATT, CDR2 SNEGSKA (reference sequence). The CDR3 consists of 14 residues. The CDR3 sequence is CSASRSYSTDTQYF. The CDR3 coding sequence is TGCAGTGCTAGCCGAAGCTATAGCACAGATACGCAGTATTTT.

This clonotype was seen many times. The CDR3 loop is CSARPHNQPQHF. The CDR3 region has the DNA TGCAGTGCCAGGCCCCACAATCAGCCCCAGCATTTT. V usage is TRBV20-1 and J usage is TRBJ1-5; the D is unclear. Germline CDR1 and CDR2: DFQATT and SNEGSKA (reference sequence). Trimming took off 6 bases at V and 3 bases at J, with 9 bases between the two ends. The CDR3 contains 12 residues.

This clonotype was detected ten times or more. This chain connects TRBV19 to TRBJ2-1; maybe TRBD2 (6 bases). From germline, CDR1 is LNHDA and CDR2 SQIVND (reference sequence). The ends were cut back, 3 bases at V and 0 bases at J, with 9 bases in the middle. There are 15 residues in the CDR3. Here the CDR3 DNA reads TGTGCCAGTAGTATGCGGGGTAGCTCCTACAATGAGCAGTTCTTC. Protein: CASSMRGSSYNEQFF.

The sample holds many counts of this clonotype. This chain uses TRBV7-9 with TRBJ2-5; D ambiguous. The CDR3 loop spans 13 amino acids. V dropped 2 bases and J dropped 5 bases, with 9 bases sitting between them. CDR1 is SEHNR and CDR2 is FQNEAQ in the germline V gene (reference sequence). The CDR3 coding sequence is TGTGCCAGCAGCTTACCCCCGAGGGAGACCCAGTACTTC. This translates into CASSLPPRETQYF.

This clonotype was found many times. The chain joins TRBV4-3 to TRBJ2-5, with 10 positions matching TRBD2. V dropped 4 bases and J dropped 4; count of bases not matched to a gene: 9. Per the germline V gene, CDR1 is LGHNA and CDR2 is YSLEER. The CDR3 runs 16 residues. The CDR3 protein is CASSLGGTSGVETQYF. CDR3 in DNA: TGCGCCAGCAGCCTTGGTGGTACTAGCGGGGTAGAGACCCAGTACTTC.